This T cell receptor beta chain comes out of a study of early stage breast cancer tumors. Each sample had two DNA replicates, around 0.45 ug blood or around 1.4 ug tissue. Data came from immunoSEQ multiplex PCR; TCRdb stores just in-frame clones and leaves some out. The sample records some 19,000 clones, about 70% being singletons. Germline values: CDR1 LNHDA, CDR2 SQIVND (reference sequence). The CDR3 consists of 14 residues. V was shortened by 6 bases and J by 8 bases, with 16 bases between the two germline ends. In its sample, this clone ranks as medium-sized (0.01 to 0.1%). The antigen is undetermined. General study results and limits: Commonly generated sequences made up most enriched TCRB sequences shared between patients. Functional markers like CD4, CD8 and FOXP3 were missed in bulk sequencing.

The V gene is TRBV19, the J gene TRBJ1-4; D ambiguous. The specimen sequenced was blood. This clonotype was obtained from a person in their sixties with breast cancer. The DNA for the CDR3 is TGTGCCAGTAGGAGGGTCTTTCCGGCCGAAAAACTGTTTTTT. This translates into CASRRVFPAEKLFF.